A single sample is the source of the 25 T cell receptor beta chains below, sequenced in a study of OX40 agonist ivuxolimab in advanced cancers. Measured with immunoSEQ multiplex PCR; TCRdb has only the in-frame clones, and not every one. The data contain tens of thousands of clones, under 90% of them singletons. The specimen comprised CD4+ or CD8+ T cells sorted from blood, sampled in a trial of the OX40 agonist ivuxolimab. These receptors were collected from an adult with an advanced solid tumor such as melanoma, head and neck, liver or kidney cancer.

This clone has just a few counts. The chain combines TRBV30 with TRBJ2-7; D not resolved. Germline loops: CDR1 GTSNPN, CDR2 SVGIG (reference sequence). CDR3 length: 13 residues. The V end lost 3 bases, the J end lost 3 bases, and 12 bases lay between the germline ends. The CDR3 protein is CAWRLGSFYEQYF. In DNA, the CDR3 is TGTGCCTGGAGACTCGGCAGCTTCTACGAGCAGTACTTC.

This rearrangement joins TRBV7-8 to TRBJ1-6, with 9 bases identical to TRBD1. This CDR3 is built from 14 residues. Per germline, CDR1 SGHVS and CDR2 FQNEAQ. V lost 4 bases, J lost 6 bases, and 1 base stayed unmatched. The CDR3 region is CASSWTGANSPLHF. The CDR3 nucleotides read TGTGCCAGCAGCTGGACAGGGGCTAATTCACCCCTCCACTTT.

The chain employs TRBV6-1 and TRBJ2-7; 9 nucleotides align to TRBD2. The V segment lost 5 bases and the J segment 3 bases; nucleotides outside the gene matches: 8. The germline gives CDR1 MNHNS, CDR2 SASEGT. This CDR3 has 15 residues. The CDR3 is CASSRHSGSVYEQYF. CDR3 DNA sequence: TGTGCCAGCAGTCGCCATAGCGGGAGTGTCTACGAGCAGTACTTC.

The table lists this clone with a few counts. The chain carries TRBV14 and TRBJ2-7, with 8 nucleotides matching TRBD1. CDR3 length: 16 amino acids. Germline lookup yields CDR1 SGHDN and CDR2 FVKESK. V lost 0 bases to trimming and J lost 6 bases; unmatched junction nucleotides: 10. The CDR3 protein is CASSQEGSRGLIEQYF. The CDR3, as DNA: TGTGCCAGCAGCCAAGAGGGGTCCAGGGGGCTAATCGAGCAGTACTTC. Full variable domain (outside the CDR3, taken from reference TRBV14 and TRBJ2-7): EAGVTQFPSHSVIEKGQTVTLRCDPISGHDNLYWYRRVMGKEIKFLLHFVKESKQDESGMPNNRFLAERTGGTYSTLKVQPAELEDSGVYFCASSQEGSRGLIEQYFGPGTRLTVT.

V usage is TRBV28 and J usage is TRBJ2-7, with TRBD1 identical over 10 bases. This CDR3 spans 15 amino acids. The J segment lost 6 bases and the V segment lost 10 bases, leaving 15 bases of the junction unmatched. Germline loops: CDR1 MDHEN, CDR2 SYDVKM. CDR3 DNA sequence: TGTGCCACCATTAAGAGGACAGGGGGACCGGGCGAGCAGTACTTC. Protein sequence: CATIKRTGGPGEQYF.

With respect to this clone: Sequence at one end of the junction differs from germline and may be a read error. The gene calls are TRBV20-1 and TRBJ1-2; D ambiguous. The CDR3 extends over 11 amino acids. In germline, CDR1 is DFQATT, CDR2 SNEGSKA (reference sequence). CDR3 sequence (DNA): TGCAGTGCTAGAGATGACGCAGTCGTACCCTTC. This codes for CSARDDAVVPF.

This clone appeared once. This CDR3 reads CASRSRVRADYGYTF. The CDR3 nucleotides are TGCGCCAGCCGTTCCAGGGTCCGGGCGGACTATGGCTACACCTTC. The rearrangement joins TRBV5-1 to TRBJ1-2; a possible D gene is TRBD1 (5 bases). The CDR3 contains 15 residues. V was trimmed by 7 bases and J by 3 bases, leaving 19 bases between them. Germline values: CDR1 SGHRS, CDR2 YFSETQ.

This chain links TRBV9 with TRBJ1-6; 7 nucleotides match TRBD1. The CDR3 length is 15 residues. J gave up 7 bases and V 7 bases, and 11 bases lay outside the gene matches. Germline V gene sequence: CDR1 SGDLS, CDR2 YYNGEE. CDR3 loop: CASRRDRGSNSPLHF. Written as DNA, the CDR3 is TGTGCCAGCCGTAGGGACAGAGGGTCCAATTCACCCCTCCACTTT.

Here the CDR3 reads CASRGGQPNEKLFF. Here the CDR3 DNA reads TGCGCCAGCAGAGGGGGACAGCCAAATGAAAAACTGTTTTTT. The rearrangement uses TRBV5-1 and TRBJ1-4, with 7 bases aligning to TRBD1. Losses at the gene ends were 5 bases for V and 5 bases for J; bases not matched to a gene: 6. The germline V gene encodes CDR1 SGHRS and CDR2 YFSETQ. The CDR3 runs to 14 residues.

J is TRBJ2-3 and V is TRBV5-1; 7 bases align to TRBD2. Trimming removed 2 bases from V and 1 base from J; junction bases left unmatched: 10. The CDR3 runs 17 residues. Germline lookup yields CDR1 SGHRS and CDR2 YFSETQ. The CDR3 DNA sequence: TGCGCCAGCAGCTTCAACTGGGGGGGAGATGGCACAGATACGCAGTATTTT. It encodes CASSFNWGGDGTDTQYF.

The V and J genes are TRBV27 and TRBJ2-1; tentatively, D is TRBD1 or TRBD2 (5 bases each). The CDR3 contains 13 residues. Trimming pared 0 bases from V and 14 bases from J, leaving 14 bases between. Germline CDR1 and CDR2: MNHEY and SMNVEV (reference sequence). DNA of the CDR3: TGTGCCAGCAGTTTATCAGCGAGGGGTTTCGAGTTCTTC. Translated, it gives CASSLSARGFEFF.

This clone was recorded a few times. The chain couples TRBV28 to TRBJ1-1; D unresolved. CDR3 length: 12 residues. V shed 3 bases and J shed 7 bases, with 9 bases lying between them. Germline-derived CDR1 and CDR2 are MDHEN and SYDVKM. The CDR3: CASSFSENEAFF. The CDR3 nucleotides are TGTGCCAGCAGTTTCTCAGAGAATGAAGCTTTCTTT.

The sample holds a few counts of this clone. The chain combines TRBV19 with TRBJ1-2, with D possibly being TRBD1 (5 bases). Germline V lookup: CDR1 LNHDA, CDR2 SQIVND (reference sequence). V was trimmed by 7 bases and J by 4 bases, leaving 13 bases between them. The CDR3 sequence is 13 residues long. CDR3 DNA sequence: TGTGCCAGTAACACAGGCCCCGGCTATGGCTACACCTTC. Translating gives CASNTGPGYGYTF.

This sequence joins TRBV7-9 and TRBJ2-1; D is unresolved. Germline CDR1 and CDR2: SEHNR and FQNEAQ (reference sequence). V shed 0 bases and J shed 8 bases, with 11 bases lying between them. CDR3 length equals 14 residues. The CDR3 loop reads CASSLALTSHEQFF. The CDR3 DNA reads TGTGCCAGCAGCTTAGCGTTGACAAGCCATGAGCAGTTCTTC.

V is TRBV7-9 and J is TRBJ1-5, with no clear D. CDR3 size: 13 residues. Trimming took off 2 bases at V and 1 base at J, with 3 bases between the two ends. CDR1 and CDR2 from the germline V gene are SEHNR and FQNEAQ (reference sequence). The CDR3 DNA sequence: TGTGCCAGCAGCTTAACGAGCAATCAGCCCCAGCATTTT. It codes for CASSLTSNQPQHF.

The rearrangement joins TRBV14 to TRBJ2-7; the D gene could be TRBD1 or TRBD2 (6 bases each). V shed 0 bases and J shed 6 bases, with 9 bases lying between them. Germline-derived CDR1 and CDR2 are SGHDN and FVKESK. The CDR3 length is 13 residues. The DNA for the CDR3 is TGTGCCAGCAGCCAAGATCGGGGGCTCGAGCAGTACTTC. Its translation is CASSQDRGLEQYF. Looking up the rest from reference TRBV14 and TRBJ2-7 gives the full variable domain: EAGVTQFPSHSVIEKGQTVTLRCDPISGHDNLYWYRRVMGKEIKFLLHFVKESKQDESGMPNNRFLAERTGGTYSTLKVQPAELEDSGVYFCASSQDRGLEQYFGPGTRLTVT.

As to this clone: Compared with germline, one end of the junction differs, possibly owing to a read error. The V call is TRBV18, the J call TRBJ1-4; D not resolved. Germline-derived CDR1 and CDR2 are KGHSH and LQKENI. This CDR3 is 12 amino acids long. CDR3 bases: TGTGCCAGCTCACCAAAATGGGGAAAAACTGTTTTT. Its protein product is CASSPKWGKTVF.

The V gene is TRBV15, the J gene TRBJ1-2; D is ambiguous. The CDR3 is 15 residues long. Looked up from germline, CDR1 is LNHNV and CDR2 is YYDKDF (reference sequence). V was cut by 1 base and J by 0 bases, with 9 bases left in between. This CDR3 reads CATSRGVAANYGYTF. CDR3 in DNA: TGTGCCACCAGCAGAGGGGTGGCAGCTAACTATGGCTACACCTTC.

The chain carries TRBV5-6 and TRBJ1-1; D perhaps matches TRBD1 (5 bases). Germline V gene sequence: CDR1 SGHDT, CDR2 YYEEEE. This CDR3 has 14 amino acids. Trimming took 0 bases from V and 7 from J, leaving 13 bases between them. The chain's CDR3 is CASSLEVGTGEAFF. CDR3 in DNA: TGTGCCAGCAGCTTGGAAGTGGGGACTGGTGAAGCTTTCTTT.

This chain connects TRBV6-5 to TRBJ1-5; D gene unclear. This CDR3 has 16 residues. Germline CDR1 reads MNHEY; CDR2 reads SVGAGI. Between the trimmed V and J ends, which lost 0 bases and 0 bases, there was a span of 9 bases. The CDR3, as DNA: TGTGCCAGCAGTTACTCGAGAGGGATTAGCAATCAGCCCCAGCATTTT. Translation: CASSYSRGISNQPQHF.

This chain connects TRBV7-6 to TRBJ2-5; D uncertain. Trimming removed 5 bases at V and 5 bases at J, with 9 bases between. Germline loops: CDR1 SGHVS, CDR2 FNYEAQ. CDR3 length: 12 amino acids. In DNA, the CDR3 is TGTGCCAGCAGCCCTCGCCGGGAGACCCAGTACTTC. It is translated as CASSPRRETQYF.

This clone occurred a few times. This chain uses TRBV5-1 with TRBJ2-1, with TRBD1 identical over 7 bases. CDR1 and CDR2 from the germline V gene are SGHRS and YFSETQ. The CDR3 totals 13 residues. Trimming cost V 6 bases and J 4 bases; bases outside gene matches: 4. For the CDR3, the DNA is TGCGCCAGCACCAGGGGGATTTACAATGAGCAGTTCTTC. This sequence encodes CASTRGIYNEQFF. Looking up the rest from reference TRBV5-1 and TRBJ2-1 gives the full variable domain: KAGVTQTPRYLIKTRGQQVTLSCSPISGHRSVSWYQQTPGQGLQFLFEYFSETQRNKGNFPGRFSGRQFSNSRSEMNVSTLELGDSALYLCASTRGIYNEQFFGPGTRLTVL.

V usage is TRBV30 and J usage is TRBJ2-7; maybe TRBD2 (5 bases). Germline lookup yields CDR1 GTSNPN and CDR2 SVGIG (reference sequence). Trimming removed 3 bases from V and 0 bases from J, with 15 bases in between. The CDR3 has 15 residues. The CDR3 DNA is TGTGCCTGGAGCCGGGATGGGTGGTACTCCTACGAGCAGTACTTC. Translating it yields CAWSRDGWYSYEQYF.

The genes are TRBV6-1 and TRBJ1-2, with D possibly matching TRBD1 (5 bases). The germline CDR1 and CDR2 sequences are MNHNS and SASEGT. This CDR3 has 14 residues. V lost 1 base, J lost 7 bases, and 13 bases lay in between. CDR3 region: CASSEDAGSSGYTF. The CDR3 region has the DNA TGTGCCAGCAGTGAAGATGCAGGGTCGTCTGGCTACACCTTC.

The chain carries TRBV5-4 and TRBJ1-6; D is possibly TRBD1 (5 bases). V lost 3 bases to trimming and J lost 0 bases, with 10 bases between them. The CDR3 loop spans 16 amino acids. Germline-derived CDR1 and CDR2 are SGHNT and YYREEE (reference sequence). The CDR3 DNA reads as TGTGCCAGCAGCTCGGGGACCCTCTCCTATAATTCACCCCTCCACTTT. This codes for CASSSGTLSYNSPLHF.